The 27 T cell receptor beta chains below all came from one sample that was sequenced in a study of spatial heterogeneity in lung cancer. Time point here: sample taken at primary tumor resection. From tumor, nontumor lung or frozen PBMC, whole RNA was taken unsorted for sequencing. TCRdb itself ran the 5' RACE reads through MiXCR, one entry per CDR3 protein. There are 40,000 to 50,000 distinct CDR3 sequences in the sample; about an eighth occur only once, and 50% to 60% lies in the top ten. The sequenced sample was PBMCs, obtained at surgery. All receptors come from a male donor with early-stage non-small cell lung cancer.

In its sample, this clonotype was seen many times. The DNA of the CDR3 is TGTGCCAGCAGTCAAGGATTAGGCACCGGGGAGCTGTTTTTT. It yields the protein CASSQGLGTGELFF. This rearrangement joins TRBV6-5 to TRBJ2-2, with D hard to call. Per the germline V gene, CDR1 is MNHEY and CDR2 is SVGAGI. Trimming took off 5 bases at V and 4 bases at J, with 11 bases between the two ends. This CDR3 is built from 14 residues.

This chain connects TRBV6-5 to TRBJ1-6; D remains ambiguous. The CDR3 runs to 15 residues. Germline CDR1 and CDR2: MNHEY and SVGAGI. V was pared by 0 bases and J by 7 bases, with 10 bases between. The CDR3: CASSYSDPGNSPLHF. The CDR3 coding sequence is TGTGCCAGCAGTTACTCAGACCCGGGGAATTCACCCCTCCACTTT.

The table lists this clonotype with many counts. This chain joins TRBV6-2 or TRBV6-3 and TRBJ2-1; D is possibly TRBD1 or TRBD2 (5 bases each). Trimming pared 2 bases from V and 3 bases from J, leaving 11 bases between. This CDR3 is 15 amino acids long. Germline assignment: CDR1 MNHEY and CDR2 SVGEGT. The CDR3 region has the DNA TGTGCCAGCAGTTACGTTGGGACCCTCTACAATGAGCAGTTCTTC. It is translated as CASSYVGTLYNEQFF.

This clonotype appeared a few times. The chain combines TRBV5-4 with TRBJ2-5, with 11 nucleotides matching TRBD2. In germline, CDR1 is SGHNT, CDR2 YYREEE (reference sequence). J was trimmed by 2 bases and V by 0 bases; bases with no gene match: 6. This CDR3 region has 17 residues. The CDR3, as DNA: TGTGCCAGCAGCTTGGGGGGACTAGCGGACCGACAAGAGACCCAGTACTTC. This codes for CASSLGGLADRQETQYF.

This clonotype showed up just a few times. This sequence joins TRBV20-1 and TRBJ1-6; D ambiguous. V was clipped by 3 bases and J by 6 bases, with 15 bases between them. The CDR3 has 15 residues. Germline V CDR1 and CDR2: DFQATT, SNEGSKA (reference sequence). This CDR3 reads CSASNRKLGNSPLHF. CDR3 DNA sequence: TGCAGTGCTAGTAATCGGAAACTCGGTAATTCACCCCTCCACTTT.

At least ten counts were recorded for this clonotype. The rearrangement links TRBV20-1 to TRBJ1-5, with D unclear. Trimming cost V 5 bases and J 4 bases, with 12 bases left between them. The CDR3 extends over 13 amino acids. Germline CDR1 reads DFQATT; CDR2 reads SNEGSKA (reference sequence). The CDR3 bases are TGCAGTGCTGCTATCAGGAGAAATCAGCCCCAGCATTTT. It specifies CSAAIRRNQPQHF.

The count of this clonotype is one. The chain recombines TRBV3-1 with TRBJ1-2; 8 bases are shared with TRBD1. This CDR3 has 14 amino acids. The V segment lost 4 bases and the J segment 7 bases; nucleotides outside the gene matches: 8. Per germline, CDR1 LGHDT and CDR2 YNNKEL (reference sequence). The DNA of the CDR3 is TGTGCCAGCAGCCGCGGACAGGGAAGGGCTGGCTACACCTTC. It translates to CASSRGQGRAGYTF.

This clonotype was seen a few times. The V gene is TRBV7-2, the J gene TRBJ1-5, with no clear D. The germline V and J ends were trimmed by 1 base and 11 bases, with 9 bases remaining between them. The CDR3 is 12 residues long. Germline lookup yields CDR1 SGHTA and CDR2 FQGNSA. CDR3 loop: CASSLDLLSQHF. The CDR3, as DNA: TGTGCCAGCAGCTTAGACCTGTTATCCCAGCATTTT.

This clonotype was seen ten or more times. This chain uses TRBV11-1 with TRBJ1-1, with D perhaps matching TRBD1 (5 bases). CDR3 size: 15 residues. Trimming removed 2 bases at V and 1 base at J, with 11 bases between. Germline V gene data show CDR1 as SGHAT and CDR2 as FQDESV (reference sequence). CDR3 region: CASSLSGAWNTEAFF. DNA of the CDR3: TGTGCCAGCAGCTTAAGCGGGGCTTGGAACACTGAAGCTTTCTTT.

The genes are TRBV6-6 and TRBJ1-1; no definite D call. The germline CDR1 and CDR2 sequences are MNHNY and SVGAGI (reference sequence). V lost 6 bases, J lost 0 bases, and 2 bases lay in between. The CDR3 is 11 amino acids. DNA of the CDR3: TGTGCCAGCAGCGTGAACACTGAAGCTTTCTTT. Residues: CASSVNTEAFF.

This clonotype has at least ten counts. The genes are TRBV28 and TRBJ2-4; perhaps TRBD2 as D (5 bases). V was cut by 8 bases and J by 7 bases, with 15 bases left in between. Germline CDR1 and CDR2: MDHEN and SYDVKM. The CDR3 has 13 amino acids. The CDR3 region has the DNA TGTGCCAGCGGATCACCGGGGTCTAACATTCAGTACTTC. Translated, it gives CASGSPGSNIQYF.

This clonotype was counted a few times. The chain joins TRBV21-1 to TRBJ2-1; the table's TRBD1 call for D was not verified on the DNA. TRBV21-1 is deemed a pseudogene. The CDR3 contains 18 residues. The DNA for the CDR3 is TGTGCCAGCAGCGACCTATCCACAGGGGGCGCCTCCTACAATGAGCAGTTCTTC. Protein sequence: CASSDLSTGGASYNEQFF.

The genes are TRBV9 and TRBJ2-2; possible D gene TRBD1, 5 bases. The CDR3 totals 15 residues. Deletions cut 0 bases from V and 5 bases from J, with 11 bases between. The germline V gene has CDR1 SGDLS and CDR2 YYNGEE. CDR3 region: CASSVEGAGTGELFF. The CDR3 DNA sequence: TGTGCCAGCAGCGTAGAAGGGGCTGGTACCGGGGAGCTGTTTTTT.

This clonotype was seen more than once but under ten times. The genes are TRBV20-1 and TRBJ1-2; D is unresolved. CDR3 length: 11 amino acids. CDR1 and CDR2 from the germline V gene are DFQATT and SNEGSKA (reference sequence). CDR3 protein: CTSTGSYGYTF. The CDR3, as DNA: TGCACTAGCACGGGTTCCTATGGCTACACCTTC.

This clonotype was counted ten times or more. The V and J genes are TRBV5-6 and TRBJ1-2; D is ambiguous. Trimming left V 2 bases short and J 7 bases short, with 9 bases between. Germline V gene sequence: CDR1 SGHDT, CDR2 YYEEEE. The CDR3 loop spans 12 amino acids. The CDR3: CASSLPWGGYTF. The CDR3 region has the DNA TGTGCCAGCAGCTTACCTTGGGGTGGCTACACCTTC.

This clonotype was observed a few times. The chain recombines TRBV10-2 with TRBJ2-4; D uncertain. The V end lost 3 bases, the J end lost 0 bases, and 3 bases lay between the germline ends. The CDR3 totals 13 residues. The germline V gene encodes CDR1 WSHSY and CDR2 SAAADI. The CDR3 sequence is CASSELAKNIQYF. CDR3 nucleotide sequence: TGCGCCAGCAGTGAACTAGCCAAAAACATTCAGTACTTC.

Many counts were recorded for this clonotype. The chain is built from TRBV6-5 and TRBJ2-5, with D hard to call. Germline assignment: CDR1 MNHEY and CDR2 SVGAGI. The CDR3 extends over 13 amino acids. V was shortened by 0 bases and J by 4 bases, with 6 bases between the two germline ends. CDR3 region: CASSYSIGETQYF. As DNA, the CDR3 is TGTGCCAGCAGTTACTCGATAGGAGAGACCCAGTACTTC.

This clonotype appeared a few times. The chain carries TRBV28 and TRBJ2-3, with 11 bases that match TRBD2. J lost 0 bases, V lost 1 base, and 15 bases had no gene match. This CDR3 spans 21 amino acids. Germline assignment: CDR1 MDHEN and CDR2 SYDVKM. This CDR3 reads CASSLSLRGPLAGGSTDTQYF. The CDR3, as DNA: TGTGCCAGCAGTTTATCGCTCAGGGGGCCTCTAGCGGGAGGAAGCACAGATACGCAGTATTTT.

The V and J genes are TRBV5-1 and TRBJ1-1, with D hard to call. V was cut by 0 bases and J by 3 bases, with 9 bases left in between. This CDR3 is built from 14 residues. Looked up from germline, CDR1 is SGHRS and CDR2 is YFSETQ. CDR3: CASSLEGPDTEAFF. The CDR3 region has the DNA TGCGCCAGCAGCTTGGAGGGTCCCGACACTGAAGCTTTCTTT.

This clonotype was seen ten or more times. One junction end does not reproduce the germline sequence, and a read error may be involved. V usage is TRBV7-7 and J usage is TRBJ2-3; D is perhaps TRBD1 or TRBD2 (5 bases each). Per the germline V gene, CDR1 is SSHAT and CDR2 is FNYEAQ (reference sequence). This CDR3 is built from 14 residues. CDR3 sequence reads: CASSLLGGTDTQYF. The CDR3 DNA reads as TGTGCTAGCAGCTTATTGGGGGGCACAGATACGCAGTATTTT.

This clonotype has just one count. CDR3 loop: CASSPRGGNNEQFF. DNA for the CDR3: TGCGCCAGCAGCCCCCGGGGGGGAAACAATGAGCAGTTCTTC. The V gene is TRBV5-1, the J gene TRBJ2-1; 8 bases map to TRBD2. The CDR3 covers 14 residues. The J segment lost 5 bases and the V segment lost 4 bases, leaving 5 bases of the junction unmatched. Germline V gene data show CDR1 as SGHRS and CDR2 as YFSETQ.

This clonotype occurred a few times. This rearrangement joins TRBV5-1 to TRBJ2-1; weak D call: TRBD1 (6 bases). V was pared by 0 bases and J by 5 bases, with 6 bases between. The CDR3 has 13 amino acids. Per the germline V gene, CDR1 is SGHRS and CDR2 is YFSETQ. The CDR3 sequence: CASSLDRDNEQFF. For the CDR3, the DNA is TGCGCCAGCAGCTTGGACAGGGACAATGAGCAGTTCTTC.

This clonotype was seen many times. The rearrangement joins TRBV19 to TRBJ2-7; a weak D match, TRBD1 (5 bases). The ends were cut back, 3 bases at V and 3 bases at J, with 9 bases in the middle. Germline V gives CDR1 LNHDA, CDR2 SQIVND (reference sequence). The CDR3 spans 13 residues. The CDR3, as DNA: TGTGCCAGTAGTATCGGGCAGGGCTACGAGCAGTACTTC. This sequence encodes CASSIGQGYEQYF.

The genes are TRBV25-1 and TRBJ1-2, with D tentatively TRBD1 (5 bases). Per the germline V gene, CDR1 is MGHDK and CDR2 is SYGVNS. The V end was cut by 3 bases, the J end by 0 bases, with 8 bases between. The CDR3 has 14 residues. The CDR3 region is CASSDRVSNYGYTF. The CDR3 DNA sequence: TGTGCCAGCAGTGACAGGGTTTCTAACTATGGCTACACCTTC.

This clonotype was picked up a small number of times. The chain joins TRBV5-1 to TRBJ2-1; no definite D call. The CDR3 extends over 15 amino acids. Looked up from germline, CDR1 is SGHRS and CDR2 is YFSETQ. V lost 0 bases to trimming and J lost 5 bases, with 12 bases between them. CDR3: CASSLEASVDNEQFF. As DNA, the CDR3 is TGCGCCAGCAGCTTGGAGGCTAGTGTGGACAATGAGCAGTTCTTC. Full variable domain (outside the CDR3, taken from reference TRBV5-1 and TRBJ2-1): KAGVTQTPRYLIKTRGQQVTLSCSPISGHRSVSWYQQTPGQGLQFLFEYFSETQRNKGNFPGRFSGRQFSNSRSEMNVSTLELGDSALYLCASSLEASVDNEQFFGPGTRLTVL.

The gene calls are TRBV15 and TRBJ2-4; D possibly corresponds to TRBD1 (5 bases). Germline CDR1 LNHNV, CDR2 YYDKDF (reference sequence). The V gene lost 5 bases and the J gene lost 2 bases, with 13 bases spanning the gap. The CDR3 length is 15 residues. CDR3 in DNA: TGTGCCACCAGCTTAGGTGTGGACACCAAAAACATTCAGTACTTC. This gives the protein CATSLGVDTKNIQYF.

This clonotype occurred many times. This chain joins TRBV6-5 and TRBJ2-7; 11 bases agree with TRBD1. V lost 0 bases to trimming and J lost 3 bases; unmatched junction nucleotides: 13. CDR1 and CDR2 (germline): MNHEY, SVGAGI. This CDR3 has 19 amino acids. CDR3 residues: CASSYSRWDRGIGFYEQYF. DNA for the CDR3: TGTGCCAGCAGTTACTCGAGATGGGACAGGGGGATTGGTTTCTACGAGCAGTACTTC.